One sample yielded the 11 T cell receptor beta chains listed below, sequenced in a study of T cell responses to AZD1222 COVID-19 vaccine (dated by TCRdb to about 2021). Reading the label with the study, this specimen's time point is: baseline before first vaccination. Library preparation employed the immunoSEQ multiplex PCR assay. In TCRdb, the immuneACCESS table is reduced to in-frame sequences with V and J assigned. These tables do not hold every clone; where another copy was compared, an unresolved V gene accounts for under half, and the others remain unexplained. This sample holds around 84,000 clones; 88% were observed only once. The ten largest clones add up to around 5.8% of the sample. This specimen was peripheral blood, taken on day 0 of AZD1222 vaccination. These receptors were collected from an adult in good health.

This chain's CDR3 is CASSLVGEGETQYF. CDR3 nucleotide sequence: TGTGCCAGCAGCTTGGTGGGTGAGGGGGAGACCCAGTACTTC. The V call is TRBV5-4, the J call TRBJ2-5; TRBD1 or TRBD2 may be the D gene (5 bases each). Germline assignment: CDR1 SGHNT and CDR2 YYREEE (reference sequence). The CDR3 extends over 14 amino acids. The V end lost 0 bases, the J end lost 5 bases, and 11 bases lay between the germline ends.

This chain links TRBV7-9 with TRBJ2-1; TRBD2 matches at 11 bases. V was pared by 5 bases and J by 4 bases, with 7 bases of the junction left unmatched. The CDR3 consists of 16 residues. Germline CDR1 and CDR2: SEHNR and FQNEAQ (reference sequence). CDR3 in amino acids: CASSPLGLAGYNEQFF. For the CDR3, the DNA is TGTGCCAGCAGCCCCCTCGGACTAGCGGGTTACAATGAGCAGTTCTTC.

This clone was detected only once. The chain couples TRBV28 to TRBJ2-7, with 8 bases fitting TRBD2. Unmatched junction bases numbered 8, after V lost 4 bases and J lost 6 bases. CDR3 length: 14 residues. CDR1 is MDHEN and CDR2 is SYDVKM in the germline V gene. CDR3 region: CASSSGSGRGEQYF. CDR3 in DNA: TGTGCCAGCAGTTCGGGAAGCGGGAGAGGCGAGCAGTACTTC.

The J gene is TRBJ2-4, the V gene TRBV3-1 (or the pseudogene TRBV3-2); 14 bases agree with TRBD2. Germline V gene data show CDR1 as LGHDT and CDR2 as YNNKEL (reference sequence). The CDR3 spans 18 residues. V was pared by 3 bases and J by 2 bases, with 6 bases of the junction left unmatched. CDR3 sequence (DNA): TGTGCCAGCAGCCAGGGACTAGCGGGAGCGCTAACCAAAAACATTCAGTACTTC. Translating it yields CASSQGLAGALTKNIQYF.

The chain carries TRBV10-3 and TRBJ1-2; no firm D call. CDR3 length equals 14 residues. The germline V and J ends were trimmed by 0 bases and 1 base, with 6 bases remaining between them. From germline, CDR1 is ENHRY and CDR2 SYGVKD. CDR3 protein: CAISESEVNYGYTF. CDR3 DNA sequence: TGTGCCATCAGTGAGTCGGAAGTTAACTATGGCTACACCTTC.

The chain joins TRBV30 to TRBJ1-6; 8 bases are shared with TRBD1. The V segment lost 2 bases and the J segment 9 bases; nucleotides outside the gene matches: 6. CDR1 is GTSNPN, CDR2 SVGIG, per germline (reference sequence). The CDR3 extends over 14 amino acids. The CDR3 DNA follows: TGTGCCTGGAGTCGGACAGGGCCGGGTTCACCCCTCCACTTT. It specifies CAWSRTGPGSPLHF.

This clone was seen a single time. The chain links TRBV19 to TRBJ2-1, with D tentatively TRBD2 (5 bases). The germline V gene has CDR1 LNHDA and CDR2 SQIVND (reference sequence). The CDR3 runs to 14 residues. The V and J ends lost 5 bases and 5 bases respectively, with 13 bases between them. DNA of the CDR3: TGTGCCAGTAGTCCGCGGACTTTAAACAATGAGCAGTTCTTC. Its protein is CASSPRTLNNEQFF.

This clone has more than one count but fewer than ten. CDR3 DNA sequence: TGTGCCAGCTCGCGGGACCGCGTTAACTATGGCTACACCTTC. It specifies CASSRDRVNYGYTF. The chain uses TRBV18 and TRBJ1-2, with D perhaps matching TRBD1 (5 bases). The V end was cut by 6 bases, the J end by 1 base, with 12 bases between. Germline CDR1 is KGHSH and CDR2 is LQKENI. This CDR3 has 14 amino acids.

In nucleotides, the CDR3 is TGTGCCAGCAGCCCAACAGGAATTGGCTATGGCTACACCTTC. Translation gives CASSPTGIGYGYTF. This chain links TRBV28 with TRBJ1-2; a possible D gene is TRBD1 (5 bases). V was clipped by 6 bases and J by 4 bases, with 15 bases between them. Germline V gives CDR1 MDHEN, CDR2 SYDVKM. This CDR3 spans 14 amino acids.

The J gene is TRBJ2-3, the V gene TRBV29-1; 9 nucleotides match TRBD2. V shed 7 bases and J 6 bases; nucleotides not matched to a gene: 5. The V gene's germline CDR1 is SQVTM and CDR2 ANQGSEA. The CDR3 loop spans 12 amino acids. The chain's CDR3 is CSAVAGVDTQYF. The DNA for the CDR3 is TGCAGCGCCGTAGCGGGAGTGGATACGCAGTATTTT.

The chain is built from TRBV6-1 and TRBJ1-4; a weak D match, TRBD1 (6 bases). CDR1 and CDR2 (germline): MNHNS, SASEGT. V lost 0 bases and J lost 5, with 19 bases in between. This CDR3 is 18 amino acids long. The CDR3 here is CASSEARRGLFTNEKLFF. In DNA form, the CDR3 reads TGTGCCAGCAGTGAAGCGCGCCGGGGGCTGTTTACCAATGAAAAACTGTTTTTT.